The 30 T cell receptor beta chains below come from one sample, sequenced in a study of T cell changes during pregnancy in multiple sclerosis. Some clones are missing from TCRdb's copy, which holds only in-frame ones; the method was immunoSEQ multiplex PCR. The data show roughly 93,000 clones, around 93% seen once. The input for sequencing was peripheral blood, taken in the first trimester of pregnancy. The receptors come from a female donor in good health, enrolled as a control in a pregnancy study.

The chain joins TRBV4-3 to TRBJ2-3; no clear D. The CDR3 is 14 residues long. The ends were cut back, 2 bases at V and 6 bases at J, with 12 bases in the middle. Germline V gene lookup returns CDR1 LGHNA and CDR2 YSLEER. The CDR3 DNA follows: TGCGCCAGCAGCCAAACACGATTAATGGATACGCAGTATTTT. Its protein is CASSQTRLMDTQYF.

The chain carries TRBV27 and TRBJ1-6; the match to TRBD1 covers 7 bases. This CDR3 contains 13 residues. Germline CDR1 is MNHEY and CDR2 is SMNVEV (reference sequence). Germline trimming cut 6 bases from V and 7 bases from J; bases unmatched to any gene: 3. This chain's CDR3 is CASRGQLNSPLHF. The CDR3 DNA reads as TGTGCCAGCAGGGGACAGCTCAATTCACCCCTCCACTTT.

The V call is TRBV4-3, the J call TRBJ2-7; D is perhaps TRBD1 (5 bases). This CDR3 region has 16 residues. Germline V CDR1 and CDR2: LGHNA, YSLEER. Deletions cut 0 bases from V and 0 bases from J, with 12 bases between. The CDR3 loop is CASSQDSETVSYEQYF. The CDR3, as DNA: TGCGCCAGCAGCCAAGATTCGGAGACAGTCTCCTACGAGCAGTACTTC.

V is TRBV7-9 and J is TRBJ1-1; D possibly corresponds to TRBD1 (5 bases). In germline, CDR1 is SEHNR, CDR2 FQNEAQ (reference sequence). The CDR3 totals 14 residues. Deletions cut 2 bases from V and 0 bases from J, with 7 bases between. In DNA, the CDR3 is TGTGCCAGCAGCTTATTAGGGGTGAACACTGAAGCTTTCTTT. Translating it yields CASSLLGVNTEAFF.

The rearrangement joins TRBV4-1 to TRBJ2-7; the D gene is possibly TRBD2 (6 bases). The V gene lost 4 bases and the J gene lost 2 bases, with 15 bases spanning the gap. The germline V gene encodes CDR1 MGHRA and CDR2 YSYEKL. The CDR3 covers 15 residues. As DNA, the CDR3 is TGCGCCAGCAGCCTCGGGGATGGGGGGACCTACGAGCAGTACTTC. It specifies CASSLGDGGTYEQYF.

The chain recombines TRBV7-8 with TRBJ2-7, with D tentatively TRBD1 (5 bases). V was pared by 2 bases and J by 1 base, with 15 bases between. Germline V gene sequence: CDR1 SGHVS, CDR2 FQNEAQ. The CDR3 length is 16 residues. The CDR3 coding sequence is TGTGCCAGCAGCTTATCTGTAAGCGACAGTTCCTACGAGCAGTACTTC. Translated: CASSLSVSDSSYEQYF.

The CDR3: CASSYMTEAFF. For the CDR3, the DNA is TGTGCCAGCAGTTATATGACTGAAGCTTTCTTT. The chain recombines TRBV6-6 with TRBJ1-1; no clear D. This CDR3 comprises 11 residues. V dropped 3 bases and J dropped 5 bases, with 4 bases sitting between them. In germline, CDR1 is MNHNY, CDR2 SVGAGI (reference sequence).

The gene calls are TRBV27 and TRBJ2-5, with TRBD1 matching 8 bases. The CDR3 sequence is 15 residues long. Per germline, CDR1 MNHEY and CDR2 SMNVEV (reference sequence). The V segment lost 4 bases and the J segment 5 bases; nucleotides outside the gene matches: 9. This CDR3 reads CASSSDRGLQETQYF. As DNA, the CDR3 is TGTGCCAGCAGTTCCGACAGGGGTCTCCAGGAGACCCAGTACTTC.

This chain links TRBV7-9 with TRBJ2-3; D not certain. CDR3 length: 14 residues. Trimming removed 5 bases from V and 1 base from J, with 10 bases in between. Germline CDR1 and CDR2: SEHNR and FQNEAQ (reference sequence). CDR3 sequence: CASSLGRGTDTQYF. The DNA for the CDR3 is TGTGCCAGCAGCCTGGGTCGGGGCACAGATACGCAGTATTTT. Full variable domain (outside the CDR3, taken from reference TRBV7-9 and TRBJ2-3): DTGVSQNPRHKITKRGQNVTFRCDPISEHNRLYWYRQTLGQGPEFLTYFQNEAQLEKSRLLSDRFSAERPKGSFSTLEIQRTEQGDSAMYLCASSLGRGTDTQYFGPGTRLTVL.

The chain employs TRBV6-5 and TRBJ1-1; D gene unclear. This CDR3 spans 16 amino acids. Germline CDR1 is MNHEY and CDR2 is SVGAGI. The V end lost 4 bases, the J end lost 0 bases, and 15 bases lay between the germline ends. CDR3 loop: CASSSGGRGLNTEAFF. In nucleotides, the CDR3 is TGTGCCAGCAGTTCGGGAGGCCGGGGATTGAACACTGAAGCTTTCTTT.

The J gene is TRBJ2-7, the V gene TRBV7-2; possible D gene TRBD1, 5 bases. Trimming took off 2 bases at V and 3 bases at J, with 8 bases between the two ends. This CDR3 has 13 amino acids. In germline, CDR1 is SGHTA, CDR2 FQGNSA. CDR3 sequence: CASSLFQGYEQYF. The CDR3 nucleotides are TGTGCCAGCAGCTTATTCCAGGGCTACGAGCAGTACTTC.

CDR3 in amino acids: CASSVTGGGTEAFF. The CDR3 bases are TGTGCCAGCAGCGTGACGGGCGGGGGCACTGAAGCTTTCTTT. The genes are TRBV9 and TRBJ1-1; a weak D match, TRBD1 (5 bases). Trimming stripped 2 bases from V and 4 bases from J, with 12 bases between. The germline gives CDR1 SGDLS, CDR2 YYNGEE. There are 14 residues in the CDR3.

The rearrangement links TRBV5-1 to TRBJ2-2, with D possibly being TRBD2 (6 bases). CDR3 size: 14 residues. The germline V gene has CDR1 SGHRS and CDR2 YFSETQ. The germline V and J ends were trimmed by 5 bases and 1 base, with 9 bases remaining between them. The CDR3 region is CASRTRLNTGELFF. CDR3 DNA: TGCGCCAGCAGGACTAGGTTGAACACCGGGGAGCTGTTTTTT.

This rearrangement joins TRBV2 to TRBJ1-5, with D tentatively TRBD1 (5 bases). Trimming pared 7 bases from V and 2 bases from J, leaving 15 bases between. From germline, CDR1 is SNHLY and CDR2 FYNNEI. The CDR3 is 15 residues long. The CDR3 loop is CASKAQGEGNQPQHF. CDR3 sequence (DNA): TGTGCCAGCAAAGCCCAGGGTGAGGGCAATCAGCCCCAGCATTTT.

The genes are TRBV21-1 and TRBJ2-1; the table gives TRBD2 as D, unverified against the DNA. TRBV21-1 counts as a pseudogene. This CDR3 has 16 amino acids. CDR3 DNA: TGTGCCAGCAGCAAAGATCCGGGAAGCTACTACAATGAGCAGTTCTTC. It encodes CASSKDPGSYYNEQFF.

This chain links TRBV5-1 with TRBJ1-3, with TRBD1 matching 10 bases. Germline CDR1 and CDR2: SGHRS and YFSETQ. The ends lost 0 bases at V and 7 bases at J; junction bases unmatched: 4. The CDR3 has 15 amino acids. CDR3 nucleotides: TGCGCCAGCAGCTTGGCGGGACAGGGGAGGAACACCATATATTTT. Encoded protein: CASSLAGQGRNTIYF.

This clone was seen more than once but under ten times. The chain is built from TRBV18 and TRBJ2-2, with TRBD2 as a possible D gene (5 bases). The germline V gene encodes CDR1 KGHSH and CDR2 LQKENI. The CDR3 contains 13 residues. Trimming took 6 bases from V and 7 from J, leaving 12 bases between them. The CDR3, as DNA: TGTGCCAGCTCCCTCCTCGGGGACGGGGAGCTGTTTTTT. Translation: CASSLLGDGELFF.

The V call is TRBV19, the J call TRBJ1-1; 7 positions match TRBD1. J was trimmed by 2 bases and V by 3 bases; bases with no gene match: 9. The CDR3 has 16 residues. CDR1 is LNHDA and CDR2 is SQIVND in the germline V gene (reference sequence). The CDR3 nucleotides are TGTGCCAGTAGTATTGAGACAGGGTCGGGTAACACTGAAGCTTTCTTT. This encodes CASSIETGSGNTEAFF. Using reference TRBV19 and TRBJ1-1 for the parts outside the CDR3, the full variable domain is DGGITQSPKYLFRKEGQNVTLSCEQNLNHDAMYWYRQDPGQGLRLIYYSQIVNDFQKGDIAEGYSVSREKKESFPLTVTSAQKNPTAFYLCASSIETGSGNTEAFFGQGTRLTVV.

The V gene is TRBV14, the J gene TRBJ1-1; 8 positions match TRBD1. The J segment lost 5 bases and the V segment lost 3 bases, leaving 2 bases of the junction unmatched. Germline V CDR1 and CDR2: SGHDN, FVKESK. The CDR3 contains 13 residues. The CDR3 DNA sequence: TGTGCCAGCAGCCAGCACAGGGGGACTGAAGCTTTCTTT. Its protein is CASSQHRGTEAFF.

The chain uses TRBV5-1 and TRBJ2-3, with D possibly matching TRBD2 (5 bases). This CDR3 is 19 amino acids long. Trimming removed 3 bases at V and 10 bases at J, with 33 bases between. Germline V gives CDR1 SGHRS, CDR2 YFSETQ. The DNA for the CDR3 is TGCGCCAGCAGCTCATACTCAGGACTTAACGAGGCAGGAGGTGAGGCGCAGTATTTT. The encoded protein is CASSSYSGLNEAGGEAQYF.

The DNA for the CDR3 is TGTGCCAGCTTGCGGGGTAATCCTAGCACAGATACGCAGTATTTT. Its protein product is CASLRGNPSTDTQYF. This sequence joins TRBV2 and TRBJ2-3; D is possibly TRBD2 (6 bases). The V end lost 8 bases, the J end lost 0 bases, and 15 bases lay between the germline ends. This CDR3 is built from 15 residues. Germline V CDR1 and CDR2: SNHLY, FYNNEI.

The V call is TRBV6-1, the J call TRBJ2-2; 8 positions agree with TRBD2. After removal of 8 bases from V and 8 bases from J, the junction contained 10 bases not matched to a gene. The CDR3 runs to 14 residues. The germline CDR1 and CDR2 sequences are MNHNS and SASEGT. The CDR3 here is CASGVGGAVGELFF. CDR3 nucleotides: TGTGCCAGCGGTGTCGGGGGGGCGGTAGGGGAGCTGTTTTTT.

The CDR3 region has the DNA TGTGCCAGCAGCTTAGGGGACAGATATAGGTACGAGCAGTACTTC. Translated: CASSLGDRYRYEQYF. This chain joins TRBV7-9 and TRBJ2-7, with 7 bases aligning to TRBD1. The germline gives CDR1 SEHNR, CDR2 FQNEAQ (reference sequence). The CDR3 spans 15 residues. J gave up 4 bases and V 1 base, and 7 bases lay outside the gene matches.

The chain couples TRBV30 to TRBJ2-3; 12 bases are a match to TRBD2. The CDR3 contains 15 residues. The germline V gene has CDR1 GTSNPN and CDR2 SVGIG (reference sequence). V was clipped by 2 bases and J by 2 bases; unmatched bases: 2. The CDR3 spells CAWSLAGGLTDTQYF. CDR3 coding DNA: TGTGCCTGGAGTCTAGCGGGGGGGCTCACAGATACGCAGTATTTT.

Here the CDR3 reads CASSAGSAQGTGELFF. The CDR3 coding sequence is TGTGCCAGCAGCGCGGGCTCGGCACAAGGGACCGGGGAGCTGTTTTTT. The J gene is TRBJ2-2, the V gene TRBV7-9, with a tentative D call TRBD2 (5 bases). This CDR3 is 16 amino acids long. V lost 5 bases and J 5 bases, leaving 18 bases between the germline ends. The germline V gene has CDR1 SEHNR and CDR2 FQNEAQ (reference sequence). Full variable domain (rest looked up from reference TRBV7-9 and TRBJ2-2): DTGVSQNPRHKITKRGQNVTFRCDPISEHNRLYWYRQTLGQGPEFLTYFQNEAQLEKSRLLSDRFSAERPKGSFSTLEIQRTEQGDSAMYLCASSAGSAQGTGELFFGEGSRLTVL.

The chain is built from TRBV6-5 and TRBJ2-1; D may be TRBD1 (6 bases). Germline V CDR1 and CDR2: MNHEY, SVGAGI. The CDR3 extends over 15 amino acids. The V end was cut by 6 bases, the J end by 9 bases, with 21 bases between. The CDR3 DNA reads TGTGCCAGCAGAAATTACAGGGCTACGGAATTTGAGCAGTTCTTC. It codes for CASRNYRATEFEQFF.

The chain recombines TRBV15 with TRBJ2-3; possibly TRBD1 for D (6 bases). The CDR3 covers 17 residues. Germline CDR1 and CDR2: LNHNV and YYDKDF (reference sequence). V was shortened by 2 bases and J by 0 bases, with 15 bases between the two germline ends. CDR3 DNA sequence: TGTGCCACCAGCAGATTCCCAGGGGACACTAGCACAGATACGCAGTATTTT. It yields the protein CATSRFPGDTSTDTQYF.

The CDR3 region is CASSVEGRHTDTQYF. DNA for the CDR3: TGTGCCAGCAGCGTAGAAGGGAGACACACAGATACGCAGTATTTT. The V call is TRBV9, the J call TRBJ2-3; perhaps TRBD2 as D (5 bases). The CDR3 extends over 15 amino acids. The germline gives CDR1 SGDLS, CDR2 YYNGEE. Trimming left V 0 bases short and J 2 bases short, with 10 bases between.

The chain uses TRBV4-3 and TRBJ2-7; perhaps TRBD1 as D (6 bases). Germline lookup yields CDR1 LGHNA and CDR2 YSLEER. V gave up 0 bases and J gave up 5 bases, with 11 bases separating them. CDR3 length equals 14 residues. DNA of the CDR3: TGCGCCAGCAGCCAAGATCAGGGGCGGAACGAGCAGTACTTC. Protein sequence: CASSQDQGRNEQYF.

The chain carries TRBV6-5 and TRBJ2-3, with D possibly being TRBD1 (6 bases). This CDR3 is built from 15 residues. From germline, CDR1 is MNHEY and CDR2 SVGAGI. V gave up 0 bases and J gave up 0 bases, with 7 bases separating them. The CDR3 spells CASSYSGGSTDTQYF. CDR3 nucleotides: TGTGCCAGCAGTTACTCTGGGGGCAGCACAGATACGCAGTATTTT.